Below are 13 T cell receptor beta chains sequenced from a single sample in a study of T cell responses to AZD1222 COVID-19 vaccine. Only in-frame clones appear in the TCRdb table, and some are missing; sequencing was by immunoSEQ multiplex PCR. This table has more than 140,000 clones, roughly 90% appearing once. The specimen comprised peripheral blood, sampled on day 0 of AZD1222 vaccination. These receptors came from an adult in good health.

The J gene is TRBJ1-1, the V gene TRBV3-1 (or the pseudogene TRBV3-2); 7 nucleotides line up with TRBD1. Per germline, CDR1 LGHDT and CDR2 YNNKEL (reference sequence). J was trimmed by 6 bases and V by 4 bases; bases with no gene match: 5. CDR3 length equals 13 residues. In nucleotides, the CDR3 is TGTGCCAGCAGCCTCTCCCAGGGGGCTGAAGCTTTCTTT. Residues: CASSLSQGAEAFF.

The V gene is TRBV5-1, the J gene TRBJ1-1, with unresolved D. Trimming cost V 4 bases and J 3 bases, with 13 bases left between them. CDR1 SGHRS and CDR2 YFSETQ come from the germline V gene. The CDR3 contains 14 residues. CDR3 nucleotide sequence: TGCGCCAGCAGCCCGCCTAGGGAGGACACTGAAGCTTTCTTT. Protein sequence: CASSPPREDTEAFF.

The genes are TRBV7-9 and TRBJ2-1; 9 positions match TRBD2. CDR1 is SEHNR and CDR2 is FQNEAQ in the germline V gene (reference sequence). This CDR3 spans 15 amino acids. Germline trimming cut 7 bases from V and 9 bases from J; bases unmatched to any gene: 13. CDR3 coding DNA: TGTGCCAGCAACCCCGGGCGGGAGACTAGCGGTGAGCAGTTCTTC. This translates into CASNPGRETSGEQFF. Full variable domain (outside the CDR3, taken from reference TRBV7-9 and TRBJ2-1): DTGVSQNPRHKITKRGQNVTFRCDPISEHNRLYWYRQTLGQGPEFLTYFQNEAQLEKSRLLSDRFSAERPKGSFSTLEIQRTEQGDSAMYLCASNPGRETSGEQFFGPGTRLTVL.

The genes are TRBV6-5 and TRBJ2-5, with D perhaps matching TRBD1 or TRBD2 (5 bases each). This CDR3 is 16 amino acids long. Trimming cost V 4 bases and J 2 bases, with 17 bases left between them. Germline loops: CDR1 MNHEY, CDR2 SVGAGI. CDR3 sequence reads: CASSLLPGRGQETQYF. CDR3 bases: TGTGCCAGCAGTTTACTACCGGGACGAGGGCAAGAGACCCAGTACTTC.

The chain carries TRBV11-2 and TRBJ1-1; D remains ambiguous. V lost 5 bases to trimming and J lost 7 bases, with 17 bases between them. The CDR3 has 14 residues. Germline CDR1 reads SGHAT; CDR2 reads FQNNGV. The CDR3 bases are TGTGCCAGCAGCCCGACAACCTCCGCCGTTGAAGCTTTCTTT. It encodes CASSPTTSAVEAFF.

J is TRBJ2-7 and V is TRBV6-5; tentative D call: TRBD1 (7 bases). Per germline, CDR1 MNHEY and CDR2 SVGAGI. This CDR3 is built from 14 residues. With 5 bases removed from V and 4 bases from J, the gap between germline ends came to 15 bases. CDR3 amino acids: CASSPGAGGYEQYF. CDR3 nucleotide sequence: TGTGCCAGCAGTCCCGGGGCAGGGGGGTACGAGCAGTACTTC.

A few counts support this clone. The gene calls are TRBV7-3 and TRBJ1-1; the D is unclear. This CDR3 has 13 amino acids. The V end lost 3 bases, the J end lost 1 base, and 6 bases lay between the germline ends. In germline, CDR1 is SGHTA, CDR2 FQGTGA. The CDR3 nucleotides read TGTGCCAGCAGCTTTGCTGAGAACACTGAAGCTTTCTTT. Translated, it gives CASSFAENTEAFF.

V and J are TRBV6-2 or TRBV6-3 and TRBJ1-5; D is undetermined. Trimming stripped 0 bases from V and 3 bases from J, with 9 bases between. Germline-derived CDR1 and CDR2 are MNHEY and SVGEGT. The CDR3 runs 15 residues. The chain's CDR3 is CASSYSGGFNQPQHF. CDR3 nucleotide sequence: TGTGCCAGCAGTTACTCTGGAGGTTTCAATCAGCCCCAGCATTTT.

The chain recombines TRBV7-2 with TRBJ2-3; 9 bases fit TRBD2. In germline, CDR1 is SGHTA, CDR2 FQGNSA. The V segment lost 3 bases and the J segment 4 bases; nucleotides outside the gene matches: 2. The CDR3 length is 14 residues. CDR3 region: CASSFSGSPDTQYF. The CDR3, as DNA: TGTGCCAGCAGCTTTAGCGGGAGCCCAGATACGCAGTATTTT.

This chain joins TRBV14 and TRBJ2-1; a possible D gene is TRBD1 (6 bases). There are 15 residues in the CDR3. The V end was cut by 4 bases, the J end by 0 bases, with 10 bases between. Germline V gene sequence: CDR1 SGHDN, CDR2 FVKESK. The CDR3 bases are TGTGCCAGCAGCCTGCAGGGGCTCTCCTACAATGAGCAGTTCTTC. Encoded protein: CASSLQGLSYNEQFF.

This clone was seen just once. The rearrangement uses TRBV9 and TRBJ1-4, with D perhaps matching TRBD1 (5 bases). The CDR3 sequence is 15 residues long. Germline lookup yields CDR1 SGDLS and CDR2 YYNGEE. Trimming pared 0 bases from V and 8 bases from J, leaving 14 bases between. In DNA form, the CDR3 reads TGTGCCAGCAGCGTAGGGCAGGGCCTAGGGGAAAAACTGTTTTTT. The encoded protein is CASSVGQGLGEKLFF. Using reference TRBV9 and TRBJ1-4 for the parts outside the CDR3, the full variable domain is DSGVTQTPKHLITATGQRVTLRCSPRSGDLSVYWYQQSLDQGLQFLIQYYNGEERAKGNILERFSAQQFPDLHSELNLSSLELGDSALYFCASSVGQGLGEKLFFGSGTQLSVL.

The chain uses TRBV18 and TRBJ1-5; D is ambiguous. The V end was cut by 2 bases, the J end by 5 bases, with 7 bases between. The CDR3 spans 13 residues. CDR1 is KGHSH and CDR2 is LQKENI in the germline V gene. In DNA form, the CDR3 reads TGTGCCAGCTCACCAGGGTTAGATCAGCCCCAGCATTTT. This gives the protein CASSPGLDQPQHF.

The J gene is TRBJ2-5, the V gene TRBV15; D gene uncertain. Trimming stripped 8 bases from V and 2 bases from J, with 12 bases between. The CDR3 runs 13 residues. Germline V lookup: CDR1 LNHNV, CDR2 YYDKDF (reference sequence). The CDR3 nucleotides are TGTGCCACCGCCCTAATGCGTCAAGAGACCCAGTACTTC. Protein: CATALMRQETQYF.